This is a list of T cell receptor beta chains from one sample in a study of beta chain features in type 1 diabetes. Sequencing used immunoSEQ multiplex PCR; TCRdb keeps in-frame clones, though not all of them. The sample has under 850,000 clones, 10% to 15% seen once. The sample comprised naive CD4+ T cells from blood. The source is a man between 18 and 29 years old with type 1 diabetes. CDR3s include the opening cysteine and the closing phenylalanine or tryptophan. D genes are given only for firm matches. Size values are once, few and many counts, or a class for expanded clones, and some rows have none.

v_call	j_call	d_call	clone_size	cdr3_nt	cdr3_aa
TRBV27	TRBJ1-6	.	.	TGTGCCAGCAGTTCCAAGACAAATTCACCCCTCCACTTT	CASSSKTNSPLHF
TRBV27	TRBJ1-4	.	few	TGTGCCAGCAGCTCACCGCTAGCGGCGACAAATGAAAAACTGTTTTTT	CASSSPLAATNEKLFF
TRBV7-2	TRBJ1-1	.	.	TGTGCCAGCAGCCGCCTGGCAGCCACAACGAACACTGAAGCTTTCTTT	CASSRLAATTNTEAFF
TRBV20-1	TRBJ2-2	.	.	TGCAGTGCTAGGAACACCGGGGAGCTGTTTTTT	CSARNTGELFF
TRBV4-1	TRBJ1-4	.	.	TGCGCCAGCAGCCGGAACGGACAGATGAATGAAAAACTGTTTTTT	CASSRNGQMNEKLFF
TRBV7-2	TRBJ2-7	TRBD1	.	TGTGCCAGCAGCTTAGGGGAGAGGACAGGGCCCAACTTC	CASSLGERTGPNF
TRBV6-1	TRBJ2-3	TRBD1	few	TGTGCCAGCCGGGGACAGGATGGACTCACAGATACGCAGTATTTT	CASRGQDGLTDTQYF
TRBV9	TRBJ2-7	.	few	TGTGCCAGCAGCGTTCATGACAGTACCTACGAGCAGTACTTC	CASSVHDSTYEQYF
TRBV7-9	TRBJ2-6	TRBD1	.	TGTGCCAGCAGCCCGGGACAGGGGAGGTCTGGGGCCAACGTCCTGACTTTC	CASSPGQGRSGANVLTF
TRBV11-3	TRBJ2-7	.	few	TGTGCCAGCAGCTTAGCAAGGCAGACCTTAGAGCAGTACTTC	CASSLARQTLEQYF
TRBV25-1	TRBJ2-7	.	.	TGTGCCAGCATAGCCTCCTACGAGCAGTACTTC	CASIASYEQYF
TRBV9	TRBJ2-3	TRBD1	few	TGTGCCAGCAGCGGCGGGACAGGGGAGGTAGATACGCAGTATTTT	CASSGGTGEVDTQYF
TRBV30	TRBJ2-7	.	.	TGTGCCTGGAGTGGGGGGGTCCCCTACGAGCAGTACTTC	CAWSGGVPYEQYF
TRBV7-3	TRBJ2-2	.	.	TGTGCCAGCGCAGGGCCTTTAAGCACCGGGGAGCTGTTTTTT	CASAGPLSTGELFF
TRBV5-1	TRBJ2-1	.	few	TGCGCCAGCAGCTTTGGACGGGAGCAGTTCTTC	CASSFGREQFF
TRBV10-3	TRBJ2-7	.	.	TGTGCCATCAGTGAATGGAGGGGAACCTACGAGCAGTACTTC	CAISEWRGTYEQYF
TRBV5-1	TRBJ2-1	.	.	TGCGCCAGCAGCGGCGGGACAGACTACAATGAGCAGTTCTTC	CASSGGTDYNEQFF
TRBV18	TRBJ1-6	TRBD1	.	TGTGCCAGCTCGGGGACAGAGGCCCCTAGGTCACCCCTCCACTTT	CASSGTEAPRSPLHF
TRBV2	TRBJ2-7	.	few	TGTGCCAGCAGTGAATCCTCTTTCTACGAGCAGTACTTC	CASSESSFYEQYF
TRBV29-1	TRBJ1-4	TRBD1	few	TGCAGCGTAGGGGACAGTGCAACTAATGAAAAACTGTTTTTT	CSVGDSATNEKLFF
TRBV11-3	TRBJ2-7	TRBD2	.	TGTGCCAGCAACGTAGCGGGGGAGCACTACGAGCAGTACTTC	CASNVAGEHYEQYF
TRBV19	TRBJ1-5	.	few	TGTGCCAGTACCACGAAATACCCGGTTGCACCAAACAATCAGCCCCAGCATTTT	CASTTKYPVAPNNQPQHF
TRBV7-9	TRBJ1-4	.	few	TGTGCCAGCAGCACGGGTGAAAAACTGTTTTTT	CASSTGEKLFF
TRBV19	TRBJ2-1	TRBD1	.	TGTGCCAGCCGGGACAGGGGCTACAATGAGCAGTTCTTC	CASRDRGYNEQFF